This is a list of T cell receptor beta chains from one sample in a study of cytomegalovirus exposure and HLA in healthy donors. Sequencing was performed with immunoSEQ multiplex PCR; in TCRdb, only in-frame clones are kept and a portion is missing. The repertoire has approximately 120,000 clones, around 77% of them found once; the top ten carry approximately 10%. The sequenced sample was PBMCs. Receptor source: a man between 40 and 49 years old in good health and CMV-seropositive. Both conserved end residues are part of each CDR3. The D gene is left open where the match is weak. Clone size is shown for a subset of rows, as once, few, many or a class of expanded clone.

TRBJ1-4,-,TRBV5-6,-,CASSSGHNWAEKLFF,TGTGCCAGCAGCTCTGGACACAATTGGGCTGAAAAACTGTTTTTT
TRBJ1-4,-,TRBV28,-,CASSPFREDNEKLFF,TGTGCCAGCAGTCCCTTCCGGGAAGATAATGAAAAACTGTTTTTT
TRBJ1-2,once,TRBV18,-,CASSPSRGNYGYTF,TGTGCCAGCTCACCGAGCAGGGGCAACTATGGCTACACCTTC
TRBJ2-5,-,TRBV11-3,-,CASSLGAGKTQYF,TGTGCCAGCAGCTTAGGGGCCGGGAAGACCCAGTACTTC
TRBJ2-7,-,TRBV7-9,TRBD2,CASSLGSGLAGDPWEQYF,TGTGCCAGCAGCTTAGGGTCCGGGCTAGCGGGGGACCCTTGGGAGCAGTACTTC
TRBJ1-5,-,TRBV6-6,TRBD1,CASTQGARNQPQHF,TGTGCCAGCACGCAGGGGGCGCGCAATCAGCCCCAGCATTTT
TRBJ2-1,-,TRBV29-1,TRBD2,CRASGGAQYNEQFF,TGCAGAGCTAGCGGGGGGGCCCAATACAATGAGCAGTTCTTC
TRBJ2-1,-,TRBV5-1,-,CASSLPVPDEQFF,TGCGCCAGCAGCTTGCCGGTCCCGGATGAGCAGTTCTTC
TRBJ2-2,-,TRBV7-2,-,CASGATNTGELFF,TGTGCCAGTGGGGCGACGAACACCGGGGAGCTGTTTTTT
TRBJ1-5,-,TRBV5-5,-,CASSLDGGRHQPQHF,TGTGCCAGCAGCTTAGACGGAGGCCGCCATCAGCCCCAGCATTTT
TRBJ2-5,-,TRBV28,TRBD1,CASSSGGETQYF,TGTGCCAGCAGCTCAGGGGGCGAGACCCAGTACTTC
TRBJ1-5,-,TRBV28,-,CASRRPGNQPQHF,TGTGCCAGCAGGCGCCCCGGCAATCAGCCCCAGCATTTT
TRBJ2-2,-,TRBV19,TRBD2,CASSTGLVVNTGELFF,TGTGCCAGTAGTACTGGACTAGTTGTTAACACCGGGGAGCTGTTTTTT
TRBJ2-7,-,TRBV5-1,-,CASSPTNPSYEQYF,TGCGCCAGCAGCCCGACAAATCCCTCCTACGAGCAGTACTTC
TRBJ1-2,-,TRBV5-6,TRBD1,CANHIGTGLYGYTF,TGTGCCAACCACATAGGGACAGGATTGTATGGCTACACCTTC
TRBJ1-1,-,TRBV5-1,-,CASSSQTSRTLNTEAFF,TGCGCCAGCAGCTCCCAGACCTCCCGGACATTGAACACTGAAGCTTTCTTT
TRBJ1-2,once,TRBV18,TRBD1,CASSPGQGNGYTF,TGTGCCAGCTCACCGGGACAGGGGAATGGCTACACCTTC
TRBJ2-3,once,TRBV12-5,TRBD1,CASGVDSPGQGNTDTQYF,TGTGCTAGTGGTGTAGACTCTCCGGGACAGGGGAACACAGATACGCAGTATTTT
TRBJ2-6,-,TRBV5-1,-,CASSLGSSGANVLTF,TGCGCCAGCAGCTTGGGCAGCTCTGGGGCCAACGTCCTGACTTTC
TRBJ1-1,-,TRBV7-9,TRBD1,CASSLGDRATEAFF,TGTGCCAGCAGCTTAGGGGACAGGGCCACTGAAGCTTTCTTT
TRBJ2-7,-,TRBV27,TRBD1,CASSSLTIRQGTTYEQYF,TGTGCCAGCAGTTCGCTGACGATTAGACAGGGAACGACCTACGAGCAGTACTTC
TRBJ2-7,-,TRBV5-4,-,CASSRVAGAPLEQYF,TGTGCCAGCAGCCGGGTCGCGGGGGCCCCCCTCGAGCAGTACTTC
TRBJ2-4,-,TRBV5-4,-,CASSLGQNVRRNIQYF,TGTGCCAGCAGCTTGGGGCAGAACGTGCGGAGGAACATTCAGTACTTC
TRBJ1-2,once,TRBV19,TRBD1,CASSFRLSGGYGYTF,TGTGCCAGTAGTTTCCGACTTTCAGGGGGCTATGGCTACACCTTC
TRBJ2-1,-,TRBV23-1,TRBD1,CASSQFFTGQGSTKQFF,TGCGCCAGCAGTCAATTCTTCACGGGACAGGGATCAACTAAGCAGTTCTTC
TRBJ2-1,few,TRBV7-9,TRBD1,CASSQTRGQGKNEQFF,TGTGCCAGCAGCCAGACAAGGGGACAGGGAAAAAATGAGCAGTTCTTC
TRBJ2-7,-,TRBV7-2,TRBD1,CASSLRDREGEQYF,TGTGCCAGCAGCCTAAGGGACAGGGAAGGAGAGCAGTACTTC
TRBJ1-1,-,TRBV28,-,CASSLFVRVGGVDTEAFF,TGTGCCAGCAGTTTATTTGTCAGGGTAGGGGGTGTGGACACTGAAGCTTTCTTT
TRBJ2-3,-,TRBV28,TRBD2,CASSLPGRGADTQYF,TGTGCCAGCAGTTTACCAGGGCGGGGGGCAGATACGCAGTATTTT
TRBJ2-4,-,TRBV4-2,-,CASSQELDRLAKNIQYF,TGTGCCAGCAGCCAAGAGCTCGACAGGCTAGCCAAAAACATTCAGTACTTC
TRBJ1-5,-,TRBV30,-,CAWSPGPQPQHF,TGTGCCTGGTCCCCGGGTCCCCAGCCCCAGCATTTT
TRBJ1-3,-,TRBV4-3,TRBD1,CASSPGQGAGNTIYF,TGCGCCAGCAGCCCGGGACAGGGGGCTGGAAACACCATATATTTT
TRBJ1-3,-,TRBV7-2,-,CASSLREISGNTIYF,TGTGCCAGCAGCTTGAGGGAAATCTCTGGAAACACCATATATTTT
TRBJ2-5,-,TRBV7-6,TRBD2,CASSLAPSGVVGETQYF,TGTGCCAGCAGCTTAGCGCCTAGCGGGGTCGTCGGTGAGACCCAGTACTTC
TRBJ2-7,few,TRBV6-4,TRBD1,CASGTGYHEQYF,TGTGCCAGCGGGACAGGGTACCACGAGCAGTACTTC
TRBJ2-5,-,TRBV7-9,-,CASSLSEGADTQETQYF,TGTGCCAGCAGCCTCTCAGAAGGGGCGGACACCCAAGAGACCCAGTACTTC
TRBJ2-7,once,TRBV28,-,CASTNQGLSYEQYF,TGTGCCAGCACGAATCAGGGTCTCTCCTACGAGCAGTACTTC
TRBJ1-1,-,TRBV5-6,TRBD1,CASSDRGGNTEAFF,TGTGCCAGCAGTGACAGGGGGGGGAACACTGAAGCTTTCTTT
TRBJ1-2,-,TRBV27,-,CASSPVRRDTNYGYTF,TGTGCCAGCAGTCCAGTGAGAAGGGACACTAACTATGGCTACACCTTC
TRBJ2-6,-,TRBV7-6,TRBD2,CASSLDVAGAAGANGLTF,TGTGCCAGCAGCTTAGATGTAGCGGGGGCGGCGGGGGCCAACGGCCTGACTTTC
TRBJ1-5,-,TRBV19,TRBD1,CAKGTDDNQPQHF,TGTGCCAAAGGGACAGACGACAATCAGCCCCAGCATTTT